This entry is about one T cell receptor beta chain. The CDR3 contains 14 residues. Germline assignment: CDR1 SGDLS and CDR2 YYNGEE. V dropped 4 bases and J dropped 0 bases, with 10 bases sitting between them. The data are from a study of shared clonotypes between healthy human individuals. The protocol was immunoSEQ multiplex PCR, while the TCRdb copy is restricted to in-frame clones and leaves out a portion. The table lists about 2.1 million clones, just over 90% of them singletons, with 1.7% in the top ten. Naive CD8 cells, CD45RO-negative and positively selected for CCR7, excluded terminally differentiated effector memory CD45RA+ cells.

The chain links TRBV9 to TRBJ2-5, with no clear D. The receptor was derived from a man aged 18 to 30 in good health. Some clones in this sample may be carry-over from other donors' samples. Sequenced sample: naive CD8+ T cells from PBMCs. The CDR3 DNA reads TGTGCCAGCAGCCTCGGAGCGTACCAAGAGACCCAGTACTTC. It is translated as CASSLGAYQETQYF.